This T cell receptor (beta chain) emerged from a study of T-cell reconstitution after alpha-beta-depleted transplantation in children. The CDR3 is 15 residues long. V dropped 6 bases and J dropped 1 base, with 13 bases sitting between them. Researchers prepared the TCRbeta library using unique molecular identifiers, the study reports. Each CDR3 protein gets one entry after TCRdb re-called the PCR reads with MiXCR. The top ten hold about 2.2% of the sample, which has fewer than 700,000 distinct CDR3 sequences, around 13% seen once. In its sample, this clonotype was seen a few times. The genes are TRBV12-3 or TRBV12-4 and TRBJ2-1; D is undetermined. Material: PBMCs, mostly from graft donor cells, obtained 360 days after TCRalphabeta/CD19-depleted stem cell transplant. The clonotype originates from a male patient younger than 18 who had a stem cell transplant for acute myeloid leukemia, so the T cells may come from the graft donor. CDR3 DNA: TGTGCCAGCAGCCAAGGACGGTCGTCCTACAATGAGCAGTTCTTC. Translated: CASSQGRSSYNEQFF.